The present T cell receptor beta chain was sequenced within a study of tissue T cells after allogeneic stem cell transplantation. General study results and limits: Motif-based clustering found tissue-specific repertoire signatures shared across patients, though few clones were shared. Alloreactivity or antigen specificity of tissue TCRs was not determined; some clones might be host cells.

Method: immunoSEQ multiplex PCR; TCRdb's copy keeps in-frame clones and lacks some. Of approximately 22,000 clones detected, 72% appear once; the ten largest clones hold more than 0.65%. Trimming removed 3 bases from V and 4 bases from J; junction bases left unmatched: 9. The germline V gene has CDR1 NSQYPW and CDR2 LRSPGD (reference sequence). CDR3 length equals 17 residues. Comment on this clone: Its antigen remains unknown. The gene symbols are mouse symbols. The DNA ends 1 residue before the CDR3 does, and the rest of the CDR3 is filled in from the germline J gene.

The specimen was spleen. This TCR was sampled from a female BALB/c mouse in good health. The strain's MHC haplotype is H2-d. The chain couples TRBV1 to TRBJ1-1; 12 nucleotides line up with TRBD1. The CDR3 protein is CTCSARRDRGLGTEVFF. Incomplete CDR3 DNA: TGCACCTGCAGTGCCCGCCGGGACAGGGGGCTGGGCACAGAAGTCTTC.